This TCR beta chain appears in the sequencing data of a study of regulatory T cells in long-lasting Graves disease. Time point of the sample: persistent/refractory GD, antithyroid drugs over 5 years with positive TRAb. Researchers made the TCR library from RNA that was extracted from PBMCs. Nine milliliters of peripheral blood were drawn into EDTA tubes. The germline V and J ends were trimmed by 6 bases and 4 bases, with 12 bases remaining between them. Germline V gene sequence: CDR1 GTSNPN, CDR2 SVGIG (reference sequence). CDR3 length: 12 amino acids. Whole-study findings and limits: TCR diversity in persistent Graves' patients was below that of newly diagnosed ones.

This clonotype was seen a handful of times. Its matching antigen is unknown. Arm-PCR of CDR3 regions and iRepertoire HTBI primers were used to build TCR beta libraries. TCRdb fed the multiplex PCR reads into MiXCR, producing one record per CDR3 protein. The sample shows a few hundred thousand distinct CDR3 sequences, around 24% of them seen only once. The chain recombines TRBV30 with TRBJ1-1; D might be TRBD1 (5 bases). This sequence was found in a female donor with Graves disease. The sequences come from peripheral blood mononuclear cells (PBMCs), collected when the disease was refractory, from a patient treated with antithyroid drugs. CDR3 in amino acids: CACSGGGTEAFF. As DNA, the CDR3 is TGTGCCTGCTCCGGGGGGGGCACTGAAGCTTTCTTT.